A selection of T cell receptor beta chains follows, all from one sample in a study of T cell repertoires in cytomegalovirus infection. TCRdb itself ran the reads through MiXCR, one entry per CDR3 protein. The table lists 450,000 to 550,000 distinct CDR3 sequences, about 15% of them singletons. The sequenced sample consisted of CD8+ T cells from PBMCs. These receptors were obtained from a human donor in good health (CMV status not recorded). Some clones in this sample may be carry-over from other donors' samples. Each CDR3 is given with its conserved first and last residue.

>TRBJ2-1|TRBV20-1
CSAREPGGDYAIYEQFF
>TRBJ2-5|TRBV4-1
CASSLRTSGAGETQYF
>TRBJ2-7|TRBV7-9
CASSSGQASTYEQYF
>TRBJ2-2|TRBV12-3/TRBV12-4
CASSLEWELFF
>TRBJ2-6|TRBV12-3/TRBV12-4
CASTPGAGANVLTF
>TRBJ2-1|TRBV27
CASSYAASYNEQFF
>TRBJ2-1|TRBV5-1
CASSLIYNEQFF
>TRBJ2-2|TRBV27
CASSSGLAGGWKVGELFF
>TRBJ1-3|TRBV12-3/TRBV12-4
CASRLDRDFYSGNTIYF
>TRBJ2-7|TRBV3-1
CASSVNPMTSYEQYF
>TRBJ2-1|TRBV4-2
CASSRWGGQRGVGANEQFF
>TRBJ1-1|TRBV20-1
CSARSSLEGTEAFF
>TRBJ2-7|TRBV5-5
CAISWGQSYEQYF
>TRBJ2-7|TRBV28
CASSLSGGPYEQYF
>TRBJ1-2|TRBV10-3
CAIRGGGSTYGYTF
>TRBJ1-2|TRBV7-9
CASTLREDGGYTF
>TRBJ1-2|TRBV7-3
CASSSQDRGQGYTF
>TRBJ2-1|TRBV18
CASSRRTGGHINEQFF
>TRBJ1-3|TRBV7-9
CASRPTAGGPGNTIYF
>TRBJ2-1|TRBV24-1
CATSDSNTGGPYNEQFF
>TRBJ2-7|TRBV27
CASSSQRLADSYEQYF
>TRBJ1-4|TRBV5-1
CASSLRRRGHEKLFF
>TRBJ2-3|TRBV12-3/TRBV12-4
CASSPRDTQYF
>TRBJ2-3|TRBV6-1
CTSSPGRGEDTQYF
>TRBJ2-1|TRBV5-4
CASSMTRTVNEQFF
>TRBJ1-4|TRBV12-3/TRBV12-4
CASSPGGTRLFF
>TRBJ2-3|TRBV5-6
CASSFRSDSSTDTQYF
>TRBJ2-7|TRBV7-9
CASRGFSGSYEQYF
>TRBJ2-7|TRBV14
CASSQDGLARYYEQYF
>TRBJ2-7|TRBV4-1
CASSQDLIFGSFSYEQYF
>TRBJ1-1|TRBV7-6
CASSRSDLMNTEAFF
>TRBJ1-5|TRBV28
CASSAGQFFNQPQHF
>TRBJ2-2|TRBV29-1
CSGGPGLNTGELFF
>TRBJ1-5|TRBV6-6
CASIHNPGTGAFLGNQPQHF
>TRBJ2-2|TRBV7-9
CASSPHPDRRANTGELFF